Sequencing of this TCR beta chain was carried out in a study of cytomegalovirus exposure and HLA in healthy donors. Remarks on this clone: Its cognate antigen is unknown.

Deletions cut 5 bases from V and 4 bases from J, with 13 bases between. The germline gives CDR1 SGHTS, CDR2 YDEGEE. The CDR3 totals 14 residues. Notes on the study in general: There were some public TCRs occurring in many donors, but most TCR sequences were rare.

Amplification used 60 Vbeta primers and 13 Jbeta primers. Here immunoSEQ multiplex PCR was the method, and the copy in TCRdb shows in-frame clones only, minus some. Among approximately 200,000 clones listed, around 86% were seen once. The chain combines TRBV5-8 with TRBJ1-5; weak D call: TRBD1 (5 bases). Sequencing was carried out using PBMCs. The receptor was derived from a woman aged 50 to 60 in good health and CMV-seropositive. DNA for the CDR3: TGTGCCAGCAGAGGACAAAACGGGAATCAGCCCCAGCATTTT. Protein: CASRGQNGNQPQHF.